The 26 T cell receptor beta chains below all came from one sample that was sequenced in a study of T cells after yellow fever vaccination. Via MiXCR, TCRdb re-called the 5' RACE reads, giving one row per CDR3 protein. The sample lists 350,000 to 550,000 distinct CDR3 sequences, roughly 20% occurring once. The specimen was PBMCs, collected before the yellow fever booster vaccination. All receptors come from a young man who received the YFV17D yellow fever vaccine.

This chain links TRBV7-8 with TRBJ2-1, with 7 bases lining up with TRBD1. Germline CDR1 reads SGHVS; CDR2 reads FQNEAQ. This CDR3 contains 15 residues. Trimming at V came to 5 bases and at J to 10 bases, leaving 14 bases not matched to a gene. DNA of the CDR3: TGTGCCAGCAGCCCAGGGGGTCAGGGCGGTGCGGAGCAGTTCTTC. Translated, it gives CASSPGGQGGAEQFF.

This rearrangement joins TRBV4-3 to TRBJ1-4; TRBD1 matches 8 bases. The V gene's germline CDR1 is LGHNA and CDR2 YSLEER. With 1 base clipped from V and 8 bases from J, the junction kept 6 bases outside the gene matches. This CDR3 spans 15 amino acids. The CDR3 loop is CASSQGESGGEKLFF. The CDR3, as DNA: TGCGCCAGCAGCCAAGGTGAATCAGGGGGCGAAAAACTGTTTTTT.

V usage is TRBV10-3 and J usage is TRBJ2-2; D call uncertain. There are 13 residues in the CDR3. The V end lost 10 bases, the J end lost 0 bases, and 9 bases lay between the germline ends. Per germline, CDR1 ENHRY and CDR2 SYGVKD. This chain's CDR3 is CATSVANTGELFF. The CDR3 DNA is TGTGCCACCTCGGTGGCGAACACCGGGGAGCTGTTTTTT.

V gene TRBV7-8 combines with J gene TRBJ2-5; D is uncertain. The CDR3 is 16 amino acids. The V and J ends lost 4 bases and 5 bases respectively, with 20 bases between them. The germline CDR1 and CDR2 sequences are SGHVS and FQNEAQ. For the CDR3, the DNA is TGTGCCAGCAGCTATAGGATGGTCGCGGTCGGGGAGACCCAGTACTTC. Translating gives CASSYRMVAVGETQYF.

Many counts were recorded for this clonotype. The chain carries TRBV5-4 and TRBJ1-1; possibly TRBD1 for D (5 bases). The V gene's germline CDR1 is SGHNT and CDR2 YYREEE (reference sequence). There are 14 residues in the CDR3. V was pared by 5 bases and J by 2 bases, with 13 bases between. Here the CDR3 reads CASRPDSDNTEAFF. In DNA, the CDR3 is TGTGCCAGCAGACCCGACAGTGACAACACTGAAGCTTTCTTT.

The J gene is TRBJ2-3, the V gene TRBV12-3 or TRBV12-4, with D tentatively TRBD1 (6 bases). Trimming took 3 bases from V and 8 from J, leaving 9 bases between them. The CDR3 spans 12 residues. The CDR3 DNA sequence: TGTGCCAGCAGTTTGACAGGAGTTACGCAGTATTTT. Residues: CASSLTGVTQYF.

This clonotype was found many times. This chain uses TRBV2 with TRBJ2-5; perhaps TRBD2 as D (5 bases). The CDR3 spans 12 residues. The V gene's germline CDR1 is SNHLY and CDR2 FYNNEI. V was cut by 11 bases and J by 5 bases, with 15 bases left in between. CDR3 nucleotides: TGTGCCTGCGTTGAGGGTTGGGAGACCCAGTACTTC. As protein: CACVEGWETQYF. Supplemented by reference TRBV2 and TRBJ2-5, the full variable domain reads EPEVTQTPSHQVTQMGQEVILRCVPISNHLYFYWYRQILGQKVEFLVSFYNNEISEKSEIFDDQFSVERPDGSNFTLKIRSTKLEDSAMYFCACVEGWETQYFGPGTRLLVL.

This clonotype came up a few times. The chain joins TRBV12-3 or TRBV12-4 to TRBJ1-6; 7 nucleotides align to TRBD1. The CDR3 totals 15 residues. The ends lost 5 bases at V and 1 base at J; junction bases unmatched: 2. The CDR3 bases are TGTGCCAGCAGTGACAGGGTTTCCTATAATTCACCCCTCCACTTT. Protein product: CASSDRVSYNSPLHF.

This chain links TRBV9 with TRBJ2-3, with TRBD2 matching 9 bases. The CDR3 totals 16 residues. The trim removed 0 bases at V and 6 bases at J, leaving 8 bases unmatched. The germline gives CDR1 SGDLS, CDR2 YYNGEE. CDR3 amino acids: CASSVDQRGAADTQYF. In DNA form, the CDR3 reads TGTGCCAGCAGCGTAGACCAGCGGGGGGCGGCGGATACGCAGTATTTT.

This clonotype has more than one count but fewer than ten. The genes are TRBV12-3 or TRBV12-4 and TRBJ1-1; D is undetermined. V was shortened by 6 bases and J by 7 bases, with 12 bases between the two germline ends. The CDR3 runs 12 residues. CDR3 loop: CASRPGVDEAFF. The DNA for the CDR3 is TGTGCCAGCAGGCCTGGGGTGGATGAAGCTTTCTTT.

The V gene is TRBV7-9, the J gene TRBJ2-2; D possibly corresponds to TRBD1 (6 bases). The CDR3 loop spans 13 amino acids. CDR1 is SEHNR and CDR2 is FQNEAQ in the germline V gene (reference sequence). Trimming left V 11 bases short and J 3 bases short, with 13 bases between. The CDR3 loop reads CALRDTHTGELFF. CDR3 nucleotide sequence: TGTGCCCTACGGGACACCCACACCGGGGAGCTGTTTTTT.

This clonotype was observed a few times. The chain is built from TRBV20-1 and TRBJ2-3; D unresolved. V lost 0 bases, J lost 2 bases, and 15 bases lay in between. The germline V gene has CDR1 DFQATT and CDR2 SNEGSKA (reference sequence). The CDR3 contains 16 residues. The CDR3: CSARESGSDATDTQYF. The CDR3 nucleotides are TGCAGTGCTAGAGAATCAGGCTCAGACGCCACAGATACGCAGTATTTT.

This clonotype was found a few times. The chain employs TRBV6-5 and TRBJ2-1; D remains ambiguous. The CDR3 has 13 residues. Germline lookup yields CDR1 MNHEY and CDR2 SVGAGI. With 4 bases removed from V and 12 bases from J, the gap between germline ends came to 16 bases. CDR3: CASSSKADGVQFF. The CDR3 region has the DNA TGTGCCAGCAGTTCAAAAGCTGACGGAGTGCAGTTCTTC.

This sequence joins TRBV5-1 and TRBJ2-1; perhaps TRBD2 as D (5 bases). Trimming pared 1 base from V and 6 bases from J, leaving 11 bases between. Germline-derived CDR1 and CDR2 are SGHRS and YFSETQ. This CDR3 comprises 14 residues. This CDR3 reads CASSLSGIGNEQFF. DNA of the CDR3: TGCGCCAGCAGCTTGTCCGGGATAGGCAATGAGCAGTTCTTC.

Only a few counts were recorded for this clonotype. V usage is TRBV7-2 and J usage is TRBJ2-5; 7 bases fit TRBD1. V was clipped by 5 bases and J by 1 base; unmatched bases: 7. Germline V gives CDR1 SGHTA, CDR2 FQGNSA. The CDR3 loop spans 15 amino acids. The chain's CDR3 is CASSSHSGGQETQYF. The CDR3 region has the DNA TGTGCCAGCAGCAGCCACTCAGGGGGCCAAGAGACCCAGTACTTC.

The CDR3 DNA is TGTGCCAGCAGCTTAGATCCCCAGCGGGGGGCTTGGGAGCAGTTCTTC. Translated: CASSLDPQRGAWEQFF. This sequence joins TRBV7-2 and TRBJ2-1; 9 positions match TRBD2. This CDR3 is built from 16 residues. In germline, CDR1 is SGHTA, CDR2 FQGNSA. The V gene end was trimmed by 1 base and the J gene end by 10 bases; junction bases not matched to a gene: 11.

The CDR3 sequence: CASHLSLRTTDTQYF. CDR3 in DNA: TGTGCCAGCCATTTGTCGCTACGGACCACAGATACGCAGTATTTT. The J gene is TRBJ2-3, the V gene TRBV6-2 or TRBV6-3; D ambiguous. V lost 8 bases, J lost 2 bases, and 17 bases lay in between. CDR1 is MNHEY and CDR2 is SVGEGT in the germline V gene. The CDR3 has 15 amino acids.

The gene calls are TRBV28 and TRBJ2-2; either TRBD1 or TRBD2 may fit D (5 bases each). This CDR3 spans 14 amino acids. CDR1 is MDHEN and CDR2 is SYDVKM in the germline V gene. V was shortened by 6 bases and J by 0 bases, with 8 bases between the two germline ends. The DNA for the CDR3 is TGTGCCAGCAGGACAGCGGCGAACACCGGGGAGCTGTTTTTT. Translation gives CASRTAANTGELFF. Complete variable domain (other parts from reference TRBV28 and TRBJ2-2): DVKVTQSSRYLVKRTGEKVFLECVQDMDHENMFWYRQDPGLGLRLIYFSYDVKMKEKGDIPEGYSVSREKKERFSLILESASTNQTSMYLCASRTAANTGELFFGEGSRLTVL.

The chain joins TRBV7-8 to TRBJ1-1; tentatively, D is TRBD1 (6 bases). The germline V gene has CDR1 SGHVS and CDR2 FQNEAQ. The CDR3 is 16 amino acids. Trimming cost V 0 bases and J 10 bases, with 21 bases left between them. The DNA of the CDR3 is TGTGCCAGCAGCTTAGCATACGGGGGCGAGGGGCATGGAGCTTTCTTT. Protein product: CASSLAYGGEGHGAFF.

This clonotype was observed a few times. An end of the junction does not agree with germline; a read error may underlie this. The V call is TRBV12-3 or TRBV12-4, the J call TRBJ2-5, with 9 nucleotides matching TRBD2. CDR3 length: 12 amino acids. The CDR3 sequence is CASSLGSSGKFF. DNA of the CDR3: TGTGCCAGCAGTTTAGGTTCTAGCGGGAAATTCTTC.

The chain joins TRBV7-2 to TRBJ2-7; the D gene is possibly TRBD2 (7 bases). V lost 10 bases to trimming and J lost 2 bases, with 15 bases between them. The CDR3 loop spans 13 amino acids. Germline V gene lookup returns CDR1 SGHTA and CDR2 FQGNSA. CDR3 sequence (DNA): TGTGCCACGCCGGGGGGCAGTCCCTACGAGCAGTACGTC. As protein: CATPGGSPYEQYV.

The sample holds many counts of this clonotype. This chain uses TRBV12-3 or TRBV12-4 with TRBJ1-3, with D possibly being TRBD1 (6 bases). Trimming took 6 bases from V and 3 from J, leaving 9 bases between them. CDR3 length: 13 residues. Written as DNA, the CDR3 is TGTGCCAGCAGCACAGGGATTGGAAACACCATATATTTT. Its protein product is CASSTGIGNTIYF.

This clonotype was recorded a few times. CDR3 sequence reads: CASSIRDRKNIQYF. CDR3 nucleotide sequence: TGTGCCAGCAGCATCCGGGACAGAAAAAACATTCAGTACTTC. The rearrangement links TRBV7-2 to TRBJ2-4; 7 bases are shared with TRBD1. Germline V gene data show CDR1 as SGHTA and CDR2 as FQGNSA. This CDR3 has 14 residues. The J segment lost 4 bases and the V segment lost 5 bases, leaving 5 bases of the junction unmatched.

The table lists this clonotype with a few counts. The gene calls are TRBV4-2 and TRBJ2-3; 7 bases match TRBD2. The junction had 3 bases not matched to a gene; V was cut back by 3 bases and J by 0 bases. The germline CDR1 and CDR2 sequences are LGHNA and YNFKEQ. The length of the CDR3 is 15 residues. The DNA for the CDR3 is TGTGCCAGCAGCCAGGGAGGGGACAGCACAGATACGCAGTATTTT. Translated: CASSQGGDSTDTQYF.

This clonotype was counted many times. The CDR3 here is CASSFNVGGRYEQYV. CDR3 nucleotide sequence: TGTGCCAGCAGTTTCAACGTCGGGGGGCGCTACGAGCAGTACGTC. The V and J genes are TRBV6-2 or TRBV6-3 and TRBJ2-7, with a weak D call TRBD2 (7 bases). CDR1 is MNHEY, CDR2 SVGEGT, per germline. This CDR3 region has 15 residues. V was pared by 4 bases and J by 3 bases, with 16 bases between.

V and J are TRBV6-5 and TRBJ1-2; D may be TRBD1 (5 bases). V was clipped by 2 bases and J by 4 bases, with 20 bases between them. CDR1 is MNHEY, CDR2 SVGAGI, per germline. This CDR3 spans 17 amino acids. CDR3 bases: TGTGCCAGCAGTTACACCGGGACGACGGCGCTGGCCTATGGCTACACCTTC. Translation gives CASSYTGTTALAYGYTF.